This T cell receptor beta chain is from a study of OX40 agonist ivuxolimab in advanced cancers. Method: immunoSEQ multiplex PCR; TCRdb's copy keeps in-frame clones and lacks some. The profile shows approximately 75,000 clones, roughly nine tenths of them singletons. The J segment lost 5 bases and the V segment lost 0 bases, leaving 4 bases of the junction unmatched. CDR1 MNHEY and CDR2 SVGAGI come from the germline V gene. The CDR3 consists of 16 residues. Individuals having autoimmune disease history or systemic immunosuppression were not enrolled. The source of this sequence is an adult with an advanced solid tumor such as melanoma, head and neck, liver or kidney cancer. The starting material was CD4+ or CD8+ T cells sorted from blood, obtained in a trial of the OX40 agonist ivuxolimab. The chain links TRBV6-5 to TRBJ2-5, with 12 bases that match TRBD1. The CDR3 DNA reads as TGTGCCAGCAGTTACTCCGGGACAGGGGGCGGTGAGACCCAGTACTTC. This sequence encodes CASSYSGTGGGETQYF.